This T cell receptor (beta chain) was sequenced during a study of regulatory T cells in long-lasting Graves disease. In germline, CDR1 is MNHEY, CDR2 SVGAGI. This CDR3 comprises 14 residues. With 3 bases removed from V and 2 bases from J, the gap between germline ends came to 11 bases. With iRepertoire HTBI primers and Arm-PCR of CDR3 regions, TCR beta libraries were built. MiXCR was run by TCRdb on the multiplex PCR reads, yielding one entry per CDR3 protein. Among around 460,000 distinct CDR3 sequences listed, approximately 22% were seen once. The time point here: persistent/refractory GD, antithyroid drugs over 5 years with positive TRAb. PBMCs were the source of the RNA used for TCR sequencing.

This chain joins TRBV6-5 and TRBJ2-7; no clear D gene. Material: peripheral blood mononuclear cells (PBMCs), obtained when the disease was refractory, from a patient treated with antithyroid drugs. The sequence was collected from a female donor with Graves disease. CDR3 in amino acids: CASSYLQVPYEQYF. CDR3 coding DNA: TGTGCCAGCAGTTATCTGCAGGTGCCCTACGAGCAGTACTTC.